This is a list of T cell receptor beta chains from one sample in a study of shared clonotypes between healthy human individuals. Measured with immunoSEQ multiplex PCR; TCRdb has only the in-frame clones, and not every one. This sample has 1,100,000 or so clones, with approximately 78% found just once. The sequenced sample was memory CD4+ T cells from PBMCs. These receptors came from a man between 18 and 35 years old in good health. Some clones in this sample may be carry-over from other donors' samples. Both conserved end residues are part of each CDR3. D genes are given only for firm matches. The size entry is marked missing in some rows and otherwise reads once, few, many or a size class.

length: 14
J: TRBJ2-7
V: TRBV28
size: NA
D: TRBD1
DNA: TGTGCCAGCAGTCTTAGACAGGGGGGATACGAGCAGTACTTC
CDR3: CASSLRQGGYEQYF

length: 11
J: TRBJ2-1
V: TRBV5-1
size: NA
D: NA
DNA: TGCGCCAGCAGCAGAGACTGGGAGCAGTTCTTC
CDR3: CASSRDWEQFF

length: 14
J: TRBJ2-1
V: TRBV19
size: NA
D: NA
DNA: TGTGCCAGTAGTATAGGACACTTCTACAATGAGCAGTTCTTC
CDR3: CASSIGHFYNEQFF

length: 13
J: TRBJ2-1
V: TRBV15
size: NA
D: NA
DNA: TGTGCCACCAGCAGCCAAAGGAGAAATGAGCAGTTCTTC
CDR3: CATSSQRRNEQFF

length: 12
J: TRBJ2-3
V: TRBV7-6
size: NA
D: NA
DNA: TGTGCCAGCAGCTTTAGAGGAGATACGCAGTATTTT
CDR3: CASSFRGDTQYF

length: 13
J: TRBJ1-1
V: TRBV27
size: NA
D: NA
DNA: TGTGCCAGCAGTCCCCATGGGGGCACTGAAGCTTTCTTT
CDR3: CASSPHGGTEAFF

length: 17
J: TRBJ2-3
V: TRBV5-4
size: NA
D: TRBD2
DNA: TGTGCCAGCAGCTTAGGACTAGCGGGGTCTAGCACAGATACGCAGTATTTT
CDR3: CASSLGLAGSSTDTQYF

length: 14
J: TRBJ2-3
V: TRBV28
size: NA
D: NA
DNA: TGTGCCAGCAGTTTATCGGGGGTTCAGGTTACGCAGTATTTT
CDR3: CASSLSGVQVTQYF

length: 13
J: TRBJ1-1
V: TRBV5-1
size: NA
D: NA
DNA: TGCGCCAGCAGCGCGCAGGAGAACACTGAAGCTTTCTTT
CDR3: CASSAQENTEAFF

length: 15
J: TRBJ2-1
V: TRBV5-1
size: NA
D: NA
DNA: TGCGCCAGCAGCTCGACGCCCGACTATAACAATGAGCAGTTCTTC
CDR3: CASSSTPDYNNEQFF

length: 15
J: TRBJ2-7
V: TRBV15
size: NA
D: NA
DNA: TGTGCCACCAGCAGAGCACCAGCTGGGGCCTACGAGCAGTACTTC
CDR3: CATSRAPAGAYEQYF

length: 12
J: TRBJ2-3
V: TRBV9
size: NA
D: NA
DNA: TGTGCCAGCAGCGTAGAAGAAGCGCCGCAGTATTTT
CDR3: CASSVEEAPQYF

length: 14
J: TRBJ1-1
V: TRBV4-1
size: NA
D: NA
DNA: TGCGCCAGCAGCCAAGGTGTCAAGAACACTGAAGCTTTCTTT
CDR3: CASSQGVKNTEAFF

length: 14
J: TRBJ2-1
V: TRBV27
size: NA
D: TRBD2
DNA: TGTGCCAGCCAACTAGCGGGAGGGCCTATTGAGCAGTTCTTC
CDR3: CASQLAGGPIEQFF

length: 17
J: TRBJ2-5
V: TRBV10-3
size: NA
D: TRBD1
DNA: TGTGCCATCAGTGGCCGAATCGGACAGGGGGAGGGGGAGACCCAGTACTTC
CDR3: CAISGRIGQGEGETQYF

length: 18
J: TRBJ2-7
V: TRBV28
size: NA
D: NA
DNA: TGTGCCAGCAGTTCATATTCGCCCTCTCAGGGGTCCTCCTACGAGCAGTACTTC
CDR3: CASSSYSPSQGSSYEQYF

length: 14
J: TRBJ2-1
V: TRBV28
size: NA
D: TRBD2
DNA: TGTGCCCAATCCCGCCCGGGAGGCATCAATGAGCAGTTCTTC
CDR3: CAQSRPGGINEQFF

length: 15
J: TRBJ1-2
V: TRBV25-1
size: NA
D: TRBD1
DNA: TGTGCCAGCAGTGAATGGCTGGGCAGGGGGCATGGCTACACCTTC
CDR3: CASSEWLGRGHGYTF

length: 15
J: TRBJ1-1
V: TRBV7-2
size: many
D: TRBD1
DNA: TGTGCCAGCAGCCCTTATCCGGGACAGGGCACTGAAGCTTTCTTT
CDR3: CASSPYPGQGTEAFF

length: 14
J: TRBJ2-3
V: TRBV2
size: NA
D: TRBD2
DNA: TGTGCCGCCGCGGGGCGGGGGGGCACAGATACGCAGTATTTT
CDR3: CAAAGRGGTDTQYF

length: 16
J: TRBJ2-3
V: TRBV5-4
size: NA
D: NA
DNA: TGTGCCAGCAGCTTCGGAGGGAGGGGGGGGACAGATACGCAGTATTTT
CDR3: CASSFGGRGGTDTQYF

length: 16
J: TRBJ2-1
V: TRBV5-1
size: NA
D: TRBD1
DNA: TGCGCCAGCAGCCTCATCCCGGGACAGGGCTACAATGAGCAGTTCTTC
CDR3: CASSLIPGQGYNEQFF

length: 17
J: TRBJ2-3
V: TRBV5-8
size: NA
D: NA
DNA: TGTGCCAGCAGCTTGGGGTTGGGCCCCATTAGCACAGATACGCAGTATTTT
CDR3: CASSLGLGPISTDTQYF

length: 12
J: TRBJ1-2
V: TRBV29-1
size: few
D: NA
DNA: TGCAGCGTTGAAGATCAAGGGGTTGGCTACACCTTC
CDR3: CSVEDQGVGYTF

length: 14
J: TRBJ2-7
V: TRBV30
size: NA
D: TRBD2
DNA: TGTGCCTGGAGTGCGGGACTAGCGGACCTACAGGAGTACTTC
CDR3: CAWSAGLADLQEYF

length: 14
J: TRBJ2-1
V: TRBV27
size: NA
D: NA
DNA: TGTGCCAGCCGCCCCCAGGGCGCTGGCGGTGAGCAGTTCTTC
CDR3: CASRPQGAGGEQFF

length: 11
J: TRBJ2-4
V: TRBV20-1
size: many
D: NA
DNA: TGCAGTGCCGACACTGATGAGTTACAGTACTTC
CDR3: CSADTDELQYF

length: 13
J: TRBJ1-2
V: TRBV7-9
size: NA
D: TRBD1
DNA: TGTGCCAGTGTGTGGACAGGGACCTATGGCTACACCTTC
CDR3: CASVWTGTYGYTF

length: 15
J: TRBJ2-2
V: TRBV11-1
size: NA
D: TRBD2
DNA: TGTGCCAGCAGCTTTAGTAGCGGGAGCCCCGGGGAGCTGTTTTTT
CDR3: CASSFSSGSPGELFF

length: 16
J: TRBJ2-5
V: TRBV7-9
size: NA
D: TRBD2
DNA: TGTGCCAGCAGCTTAGGCGGGACTAGCGGCGAAGAGACCCAGTACTTC
CDR3: CASSLGGTSGEETQYF

length: 13
J: TRBJ1-1
V: TRBV9
size: NA
D: NA
DNA: TGTGCCAGCAGCGTAGTAGGGGTCACTGAAGCTTTCTTT
CDR3: CASSVVGVTEAFF

length: 16
J: TRBJ2-7
V: TRBV29-1
size: once
D: TRBD1
DNA: TGCAGCGTTGAAGACTCCGGACAGGGGAGATTCAGCGAGCAGTACTTC
CDR3: CSVEDSGQGRFSEQYF

length: 14
J: TRBJ2-3
V: TRBV11-2
size: NA
D: NA
DNA: TGTGCCAGCAGCTTACATAGAATAGGGGATACGCAGTATTTT
CDR3: CASSLHRIGDTQYF

length: 17
J: TRBJ2-2
V: TRBV12-5
size: NA
D: TRBD2
DNA: TGTGCTAGTGGTTTGGTATTAAGCGGGAGGGTGGCCGGGGAGCTGTTTTTT
CDR3: CASGLVLSGRVAGELFF

length: 12
J: TRBJ2-5
V: TRBV7-9
size: NA
D: NA
DNA: TGTGCCAGCAGGCAGAGCTGGGAGACCCAGTACTTC
CDR3: CASRQSWETQYF

length: 14
J: TRBJ2-1
V: TRBV13
size: NA
D: NA
DNA: TGTGCCAGCAGCTCGTCTCGGATCGGCAATGAGCAGTTCTTC
CDR3: CASSSSRIGNEQFF

length: 16
J: TRBJ1-2
V: TRBV27
size: NA
D: NA
DNA: TGTGCCAGCAGCGCACTAGTGCCGGGGGTTCTCTATGGCTACACCTTC
CDR3: CASSALVPGVLYGYTF

length: 14
J: TRBJ2-5
V: TRBV12-5
size: NA
D: NA
DNA: TGTGCTAGTGGTTACGCGGGGGCTGGGGAGACCCAGTACTTC
CDR3: CASGYAGAGETQYF

length: 14
J: TRBJ1-6
V: TRBV28
size: NA
D: TRBD1
DNA: TGTGCCAGCAGTTTGGCCCAGGGGGATTCACCCCTCCACTTT
CDR3: CASSLAQGDSPLHF

length: 14
J: TRBJ2-7
V: TRBV29-1
size: NA
D: TRBD2
DNA: TGCAGCGTTGGAGTTCGGCTAGCGGCCTACGAGCAGTACTTC
CDR3: CSVGVRLAAYEQYF

length: 15
J: TRBJ2-1
V: TRBV6-5
size: NA
D: TRBD1
DNA: TGTGCCAGCAGTCGGGACAGTCCAGCGTACGATGAGCAGTTCTTC
CDR3: CASSRDSPAYDEQFF

length: 19
J: TRBJ1-2
V: TRBV27
size: NA
D: NA
DNA: TGTGCCAGCAGCTTTTTATCCCCGGGACCCGAACGACCTAACTATGGCTACACCTTC
CDR3: CASSFLSPGPERPNYGYTF

length: 15
J: TRBJ2-1
V: TRBV12-5
size: many
D: TRBD1
DNA: TGTGCTAGTGGGCCGGGACAGACCCTCGGGGAGGAGCAGTTCTTC
CDR3: CASGPGQTLGEEQFF

length: 23
J: TRBJ2-7
V: TRBV5-1
size: NA
D: TRBD2
DNA: TGCGCCAGCAGCGCGCCTTACTCAGGGAGGAGTGGCGGGAGAGCGGTCGATTTTTACGAGCAGTACTTC
CDR3: CASSAPYSGRSGGRAVDFYEQYF

length: 15
J: TRBJ1-2
V: TRBV6-6
size: NA
D: NA
DNA: TGTGCCAGCGTCAGGCAGAAGGACGCTAACTATGGCTACACCTTC
CDR3: CASVRQKDANYGYTF

length: 13
J: TRBJ2-7
V: TRBV28
size: NA
D: NA
DNA: TGTGCCAGCAGTTTAGAGCTAGGGAGGGAGCAGTACTTC
CDR3: CASSLELGREQYF

length: 14
J: TRBJ1-4
V: TRBV4-3
size: NA
D: NA
DNA: TGCGCCAGCAGCCAAGGCCAGGGGTATGAAAAACTGTTTTTT
CDR3: CASSQGQGYEKLFF

length: 18
J: TRBJ2-7
V: TRBV29-1
size: NA
D: NA
DNA: TGCAGCGTTGAAGAGGTCGGGTCGTCTAAAGAGGGTCGCTACGAGCAGTACTTC
CDR3: CSVEEVGSSKEGRYEQYF

length: 12
J: TRBJ2-3
V: TRBV10-3
size: NA
D: NA
DNA: TGTGCCATCAGTGATAGAGCAGATACGCAGTATTTT
CDR3: CAISDRADTQYF

length: 14
J: TRBJ1-2
V: TRBV6-6
size: NA
D: NA
DNA: TGTGCCAGCAGTTACACCGGGGGCGGCTATGGCTACACCTTC
CDR3: CASSYTGGGYGYTF